These 27 T cell receptor beta chains were sequenced from one sample in a study of blood T cell repertoires in COVID-19. Sequencing used immunoSEQ multiplex PCR; TCRdb keeps in-frame clones, though not all of them. The sample lists under 300,000 clones; about nine tenths were seen once. The specimen sequenced was PBMCs or T cells enriched from blood (not recorded which). Receptors were obtained from a woman aged 60-75 years who had recovered from COVID-19.

V and J are TRBV6-5 and TRBJ2-7, with no clear D. V was clipped by 5 bases and J by 7 bases, with 9 bases between them. The CDR3 is 11 amino acids. Germline loops: CDR1 MNHEY, CDR2 SVGAGI. The CDR3 loop reads CASSRGWEQYF. The CDR3 nucleotides are TGTGCCAGCAGTAGAGGTTGGGAGCAGTACTTC.

The chain employs TRBV10-1 and TRBJ2-5; 8 bases match TRBD2. The CDR3 is 14 amino acids. J gave up 5 bases and V 3 bases, and 5 bases lay outside the gene matches. Germline lookup yields CDR1 WNHNN and CDR2 SYGVQD (reference sequence). The CDR3 loop reads CASSDQAGVETQYF. Written as DNA, the CDR3 is TGCGCCAGCAGTGACCAAGCGGGGGTTGAGACCCAGTACTTC.

This sequence joins TRBV7-3 and TRBJ2-3; TRBD2 matches 11 bases. V shed 3 bases, J shed 4 bases, and the junction held 3 bases outside the gene matches. Germline CDR1 and CDR2: SGHTA and FQGTGA. This CDR3 is 15 amino acids long. CDR3 loop: CASSFGSGGADTQYF. CDR3 DNA: TGTGCCAGCAGCTTTGGTAGCGGGGGGGCAGATACGCAGTATTTT.

This chain links TRBV5-1 with TRBJ2-1; D not resolved. Germline V gene sequence: CDR1 SGHRS, CDR2 YFSETQ. The CDR3 covers 16 residues. V was cut by 0 bases and J by 6 bases, with 16 bases left in between. CDR3 sequence: CASSLASPSDGNEQFF. The CDR3 coding sequence is TGCGCCAGCAGCTTGGCGAGCCCCAGCGATGGCAATGAGCAGTTCTTC.

This clone was recorded at least ten times. This CDR3 reads CASSVDSNQPQHF. The CDR3 nucleotides are TGTGCCAGCAGTGTAGATAGCAATCAGCCCCAGCATTTT. The V call is TRBV2, the J call TRBJ1-5; no clear D gene. Germline assignment: CDR1 SNHLY and CDR2 FYNNEI. V dropped 4 bases and J dropped 0 bases, with 4 bases sitting between them. The CDR3 has 13 residues.

V and J are TRBV29-1 and TRBJ2-1; perhaps TRBD2 as D (6 bases). Per germline, CDR1 SQVTM and CDR2 ANQGSEA. CDR3 length: 18 amino acids. V shed 2 bases and J shed 2 bases, with 22 bases lying between them. This chain's CDR3 is CSVESHLSGLSTYNEQFF. The DNA of the CDR3 is TGCAGCGTTGAATCCCACCTTAGCGGACTATCCACCTACAATGAGCAGTTCTTC.

V and J are TRBV28 and TRBJ1-1, with 9 positions matching TRBD1. The germline CDR1 and CDR2 sequences are MDHEN and SYDVKM. V trimming: 5 bases; J trimming: 6 bases; junction bases outside the gene matches: 13. CDR3 size: 16 residues. For the CDR3, the DNA is TGTGCCAGCAGTCCTCTATGGACAGGGGAATATGCTGAAGCTTTCTTT. Its protein product is CASSPLWTGEYAEAFF.

This clone was detected only a few times. The chain employs TRBV20-1 and TRBJ2-7; 7 nucleotides agree with TRBD2. The germline V gene encodes CDR1 DFQATT and CDR2 SNEGSKA (reference sequence). J was trimmed by 0 bases and V by 6 bases; bases with no gene match: 11. There are 15 residues in the CDR3. The CDR3 nucleotides read TGCAGTGCGAGTGACCCCGGGACTAACTCCTACGAGCAGTACTTC. Protein product: CSASDPGTNSYEQYF.

This chain connects TRBV11-3 to TRBJ2-2, with 11 bases matching TRBD2. The CDR3 runs 15 residues. CDR1 is SGHNT and CDR2 is YENEEA in the germline V gene. V lost 5 bases, J lost 7 bases, and 6 bases stayed unmatched. The CDR3 DNA is TGTGCCAGCAGCCTTGGGACTAGCGGCCGCGGGGAGCTGTTTTTT. It translates to CASSLGTSGRGELFF.

The chain couples TRBV11-1 to TRBJ2-3; 7 nucleotides match TRBD1. The J segment lost 0 bases and the V segment lost 5 bases, leaving 5 bases of the junction unmatched. This CDR3 contains 15 residues. Germline loops: CDR1 SGHAT, CDR2 FQDESV (reference sequence). CDR3 bases: TGTGCCAGCAGCCCCCGGGACAGAAGCACAGATACGCAGTATTTT. The encoded protein is CASSPRDRSTDTQYF.

The chain is built from TRBV4-1 and TRBJ1-1; D unresolved. Germline V gene data show CDR1 as MGHRA and CDR2 as YSYEKL. V was cut by 0 bases and J by 4 bases, with 12 bases left in between. The CDR3 is 15 residues long. CDR3 DNA: TGCGCCAGCAGCCAAGATATGATGCGGGTCACTGAAGCTTTCTTT. Encoded protein: CASSQDMMRVTEAFF.

This clone was observed a single time. The J gene is TRBJ2-1, the V gene TRBV5-1; 7 nucleotides match TRBD1. The CDR3 totals 15 residues. With V trimmed by 4 bases and J by 5 bases, 9 bases remained unmatched. The germline V gene encodes CDR1 SGHRS and CDR2 YFSETQ. The CDR3 here is CASSVQGVGNNEQFF. CDR3 in DNA: TGCGCCAGCAGCGTGCAGGGGGTTGGAAACAATGAGCAGTTCTTC.

V usage is TRBV7-6 and J usage is TRBJ2-1; 12 bases line up with TRBD1. Germline V gene sequence: CDR1 SGHVS, CDR2 FNYEAQ. The V segment lost 2 bases and the J segment 7 bases; nucleotides outside the gene matches: 6. The CDR3 extends over 16 amino acids. CDR3: CASSLSRDRGRNEQFF. The CDR3 coding sequence is TGTGCCAGCAGCTTATCCCGGGACAGGGGGCGAAATGAGCAGTTCTTC.

This clone was counted only a few times. Here the CDR3 DNA reads TGTGCCAGTAGCCCGACAGCGAACGCCTACGAGCAGTACTTC. Protein sequence: CASSPTANAYEQYF. The chain joins TRBV19 to TRBJ2-7; maybe TRBD1 (5 bases). The V end lost 6 bases, the J end lost 2 bases, and 14 bases lay between the germline ends. CDR1 is LNHDA, CDR2 SQIVND, per germline (reference sequence). This CDR3 comprises 14 residues.

The sample holds one count of this clone. CDR3 loop: CASSIRLPGWEYNEQFF. CDR3 sequence (DNA): TGTGCCAGTAGTATAAGGCTCCCAGGATGGGAGTACAATGAGCAGTTCTTC. This chain links TRBV19 with TRBJ2-1; a weak D match, TRBD2 (5 bases). Germline V CDR1 and CDR2: LNHDA, SQIVND (reference sequence). This CDR3 has 17 residues. The V gene lost 2 bases and the J gene lost 4 bases, with 18 bases spanning the gap.

The chain combines TRBV18 with TRBJ2-3; the D gene is possibly TRBD2 (6 bases). V was shortened by 4 bases and J by 4 bases, with 18 bases between the two germline ends. The germline V gene encodes CDR1 KGHSH and CDR2 LQKENI. CDR3 size: 16 residues. CDR3 nucleotides: TGTGCCAGCTCACTTGAGCGGGTACTGGGCTCAGATACGCAGTATTTT. It is translated as CASSLERVLGSDTQYF.

The CDR3 region is CASSRTVRVEHEQYF. The CDR3 DNA reads as TGTGCCAGCAGCCGGACAGTGAGGGTGGAACACGAGCAGTACTTC. This chain links TRBV13 with TRBJ2-7, with D tentatively TRBD1 (6 bases). The CDR3 length is 15 residues. Per the germline V gene, CDR1 is PRHDT and CDR2 is FYEKMQ (reference sequence). Trimming left V 5 bases short and J 5 bases short, with 19 bases between.

This clone was counted a single time. The chain links TRBV14 to TRBJ2-1; the match to TRBD2 covers 10 bases. This CDR3 comprises 15 residues. CDR1 is SGHDN and CDR2 is FVKESK in the germline V gene. With V trimmed by 1 base and J by 8 bases, 5 bases remained unmatched. The CDR3 DNA reads TGTGCCAGCAGCCAAGGGGGGACTAGCGTCCATGAGCAGTTCTTC. Translation: CASSQGGTSVHEQFF.

The chain is built from TRBV11-2 and TRBJ1-5; no firm D call. The CDR3 runs to 15 residues. The germline gives CDR1 SGHAT, CDR2 FQNNGV. Between the trimmed V and J ends, which lost 3 bases and 0 bases, there was a span of 9 bases. The chain's CDR3 is CASSLTGNSNQPQHF. The CDR3, as DNA: TGTGCCAGCAGCTTGACGGGGAATAGCAATCAGCCCCAGCATTTT.

The J gene is TRBJ2-7, the V gene TRBV11-2; D is unresolved. This CDR3 is 15 amino acids long. V was clipped by 7 bases and J by 0 bases, with 16 bases between them. The germline gives CDR1 SGHAT, CDR2 FQNNGV. The CDR3 here is CASTQLKTHSYEQYF. CDR3 nucleotides: TGTGCCAGCACCCAGCTTAAGACTCACTCCTACGAGCAGTACTTC.

The chain uses TRBV6-1 and TRBJ1-5, with a weak D call TRBD1 (5 bases). Trimming took 3 bases from V and 2 from J, leaving 14 bases between them. This CDR3 spans 16 amino acids. The V gene's germline CDR1 is MNHNS and CDR2 SASEGT. The CDR3 protein is CASSDQGFVGNQPQHF. For the CDR3, the DNA is TGTGCCAGCAGTGACCAGGGATTCGTCGGCAATCAGCCCCAGCATTTT.

The J gene is TRBJ2-3, the V gene TRBV19, with D perhaps matching TRBD2 (6 bases). The CDR3 runs 15 residues. Trimming shortened V by 9 bases and J by 3 bases, and 19 bases separated the two germline ends. The germline V gene has CDR1 LNHDA and CDR2 SQIVND (reference sequence). In DNA form, the CDR3 reads TGTGCCAGGAGGACTGGGGTTAGCGGTACAGATACGCAGTATTTT. Translating it yields CARRTGVSGTDTQYF.

V usage is TRBV5-8 and J usage is TRBJ2-7; 8 nucleotides line up with TRBD2. The CDR3 is 14 residues long. Germline V lookup: CDR1 SGHTS, CDR2 YDEGEE. V shed 5 bases, J shed 5 bases, and the junction held 9 bases outside the gene matches. CDR3 DNA sequence: TGTGCCAGCAGTGATTTGAGCGGGAGCCACGAGCAGTACTTC. Translation gives CASSDLSGSHEQYF.

This clone was detected only once. The V call is TRBV4-1, the J call TRBJ1-1, with D hard to call. Deletions cut 10 bases from V and 1 base from J, with 16 bases between. Looked up from germline, CDR1 is MGHRA and CDR2 is YSYEKL. This CDR3 comprises 14 residues. The CDR3 DNA follows: TGCGCCATCACTCCAGGTTTGGGGAACACTGAAGCTTTCTTT. It codes for CAITPGLGNTEAFF.

This clone was counted once. The chain carries TRBV19 and TRBJ1-5; D gene uncertain. Germline CDR1 and CDR2: LNHDA and SQIVND (reference sequence). The CDR3 totals 15 residues. Trimming left V 7 bases short and J 4 bases short, with 17 bases between. Written as DNA, the CDR3 is TGTGCCAGTACCTATGGGCGGGAGGGAAATCAGCCCCAGCATTTT. This sequence encodes CASTYGREGNQPQHF. The variable domain in full, completed from reference TRBV19 and TRBJ1-5, reads DGGITQSPKYLFRKEGQNVTLSCEQNLNHDAMYWYRQDPGQGLRLIYYSQIVNDFQKGDIAEGYSVSREKKESFPLTVTSAQKNPTAFYLCASTYGREGNQPQHFGDGTRLSIL.

The chain joins TRBV19 to TRBJ1-2; a weak D match, TRBD1 (5 bases). Deletions cut 2 bases from V and 8 bases from J, with 9 bases between. CDR3 length equals 12 residues. Per germline, CDR1 LNHDA and CDR2 SQIVND (reference sequence). CDR3 sequence (DNA): TGTGCCAGTAGTATAAATAACAGGGGCTACACCTTC. This translates into CASSINNRGYTF.

The chain carries TRBV11-3 and TRBJ1-6; 7 bases match TRBD1. The CDR3 extends over 15 amino acids. The J segment lost 5 bases and the V segment lost 5 bases, leaving 6 bases of the junction unmatched. Looked up from germline, CDR1 is SGHNT and CDR2 is YENEEA. The CDR3 coding sequence is TGTGCCAGCAGCCGCCGACAGGGAGATAATTCACCCCTCCACTTT. It codes for CASSRRQGDNSPLHF.